Listed below are T cell receptor beta chains from one sample, sequenced in a study of blood T cell repertoires in COVID-19. The method was immunoSEQ multiplex PCR; TCRdb's version includes in-frame clones alone and lacks a portion of them. The table includes about 280,000 clones, approximately 90% detected once. The specimen was peripheral blood. Every receptor here comes from a woman aged 25 to 39 with active or convalescent COVID-19. Each CDR3 is given with its conserved first and last residue.

V: TRBV12-5
CDR3: CASGSPLAGTNTGELFF

V: TRBV5-4
CDR3: CASSRDTYEQYF

V: TRBV6-5
CDR3: CASSYRSQSYNEQFF

V: TRBV19
CDR3: CASSRPGQGWNEQFF

V: TRBV28
CDR3: CASSRGWGNYGYTF

V: TRBV7-2
CDR3: CASGRGIWGYTF

V: TRBV10-3
CDR3: CAISGATARNGYTF

V: TRBV9
CDR3: CASSPHQYTGELFF

V: TRBV30
CDR3: CACQGFVSGNSPLHF

V: TRBV14
CDR3: CASSQAFRQGNTEAFF

V: TRBV5-1
CDR3: CATGLTDTDTQYF

V: TRBV5-8
CDR3: CASSRGNQETQYF

V: TRBV5-1
CDR3: CASSRKEQGPGNTIYF

V: TRBV18
CDR3: CASSPRQGARTGQYF

V: TRBV7-9
CDR3: CASSLGGRNEKLFF

V: TRBV7-2
CDR3: CASSLGASLLYGYTF

V: TRBV9
CDR3: CASSVEGGEAGELFF

V: TRBV28
CDR3: CASRRRLANYYNEQFF

V: TRBV5-5
CDR3: CASSPWRGGGDTQYF

V: TRBV18
CDR3: CASSPLADQETQYF

V: TRBV5-1
CDR3: CASRRDRNNSPLHF

V: TRBV30
CDR3: CASPGIGGVTGELFF

V: TRBV4-1
CDR3: CASSHQPGPAGETQYF

V: TRBV4-3
CDR3: CASSQRGRGGDTQYF

V: TRBV4-3
CDR3: CASSQDRARGADTQYF

V: TRBV7-2
CDR3: CASSLGLAAPRGELFF

V: TRBV5-1
CDR3: CASSLDLQALVAFF

V: TRBV6-1
CDR3: CASSEIWVGLAGASYEQYF

V: TRBV18
CDR3: CASSPQGGLSQPQHF

V: TRBV6-6
CDR3: CASSLGRGSNQPQHF

V: TRBV6-2/TRBV6-3
CDR3: CASSYSGRGVGLADTQYF

V: TRBV6-5
CDR3: CASNRRGTGTDTQYF

V: TRBV5-1
CDR3: CASSLAQGVGEQFF

V: TRBV4-3
CDR3: CASSQALRTEAFF

V: TRBV15
CDR3: CATSRDPTANTEAFF

V: TRBV24-1
CDR3: CATSETDREKGYTF

V: TRBV7-8
CDR3: CASSLQRHPTWTSGGQSSYNEQFF

V: TRBV10-3
CDR3: CAISVGRGGDQPQHF

V: TRBV20-1
CDR3: CSASRGGGAQETQYF

V: TRBV3-1/TRBV3-2
CDR3: CASSQDSRVYEQYF

V: TRBV28
CDR3: CASSTTPLNTEAFF

V: TRBV5-1
CDR3: CASTSAGGELFF

V: TRBV7-6
CDR3: CASSLGPSGTQSFYEQYF

V: TRBV11-2
CDR3: CASSLGTGRGLEQYF

V: TRBV10-2
CDR3: CASLRDSYGYTF

V: TRBV30
CDR3: CAWSVGTGPYEQYF

V: TRBV2
CDR3: CASSPQRVSGNTIYF

V: TRBV5-5
CDR3: CASSKTGTGDSPLHF

V: TRBV24-1
CDR3: CATSDLFIDSSLNSPLHF

V: TRBV3-1/TRBV3-2
CDR3: CASSRLAGGNEQFF

V: TRBV6-5
CDR3: CASSYVRGGAGEQFF

V: TRBV19
CDR3: CASSPIGTGNQPQHF

V: TRBV6-1
CDR3: CASSEATVRGPWGEAFF

V: TRBV4-2
CDR3: CASSQAGADQETQYF

V: TRBV2
CDR3: CASRDSYTEAFF

V: TRBV9
CDR3: CASSVGWGGPAQPQHF

V: TRBV19
CDR3: CASTPDSSTDTQYF

V: TRBV6-6
CDR3: CASSYRDSYEQYF

V: TRBV6-1
CDR3: CASSEAEVAGYEQYF